The 25 T cell receptor beta chains given below trace back to one sample, sequenced in a study of shared T cell receptors in the human thymus. Repertoires were generated with immunoSEQ multiplex PCR, while TCRdb's copy carries only in-frame clones and drops some. The sample has almost 550,000 clones; 75% to 80% are singletons. These same records also appear under a second study, on human thymus T cells.

The sequenced sample consisted of thymocytes. The receptors were sampled from a boy younger than two with a congenital heart defect.

This clone has a handful of counts. This chain links TRBV7-9 with TRBJ1-4, with 7 nucleotides matching TRBD1. The germline V gene encodes CDR1 SEHNR and CDR2 FQNEAQ (reference sequence). With V trimmed by 1 base and J by 0 bases, 2 bases remained unmatched. The CDR3 length is 16 residues. The CDR3 DNA sequence: TGTGCCAGCAGCTTAGGACAGGGTGCAACTAATGAAAAACTGTTTTTT. Residues: CASSLGQGATNEKLFF.

The rearrangement uses TRBV18 and TRBJ1-4, with 10 bases that match TRBD1. Germline V gives CDR1 KGHSH, CDR2 LQKENI. V gave up 3 bases and J gave up 8 bases; unmatched junction bases: 3. The CDR3 loop spans 14 amino acids. CDR3 loop: CASSPTGGEEKLFF. CDR3 nucleotide sequence: TGTGCCAGCTCACCGACAGGGGGCGAGGAAAAACTGTTTTTT.

V is TRBV4-1 and J is TRBJ1-2, with 7 bases aligning to TRBD1. The junction had 7 bases not matched to a gene; V was cut back by 3 bases and J by 9 bases. The CDR3 spans 13 residues. Per the germline V gene, CDR1 is MGHRA and CDR2 is YSYEKL. CDR3 protein: CASSHENRGSYTF. The CDR3 DNA reads as TGCGCCAGCAGCCATGAAAACAGGGGAAGCTACACCTTC.

J is TRBJ1-1 and V is TRBV11-3; 9 positions agree with TRBD1. This CDR3 is 19 amino acids long. V lost 2 bases to trimming and J lost 1 base; unmatched junction nucleotides: 14. CDR1 is SGHNT and CDR2 is YENEEA in the germline V gene. Written as DNA, the CDR3 is TGTGCCAGCAGCTTACCCGGACAGGGGAGGGAGCAATGGAACACTGAAGCTTTCTTT. Translation: CASSLPGQGREQWNTEAFF.

The V call is TRBV27, the J call TRBJ1-1; possibly TRBD1 for D (6 bases). V was shortened by 5 bases and J by 4 bases, with 14 bases between the two germline ends. The CDR3 runs 14 residues. Germline V lookup: CDR1 MNHEY, CDR2 SMNVEV (reference sequence). The CDR3 bases are TGTGCCAGCAGTGCGTACAGGGAGGGCACTGAAGCTTTCTTT. Its translation is CASSAYREGTEAFF.

The rearrangement joins TRBV5-1 to TRBJ1-2; no definite D call. Germline CDR1 SGHRS, CDR2 YFSETQ. This CDR3 is built from 12 residues. Trimming left V 3 bases short and J 8 bases short, with 11 bases between. In DNA, the CDR3 is TGCGCCAGCAGCTACGCCCCGGGGGGCTACACCTTC. Translated: CASSYAPGGYTF.

This clone was observed a handful of times. The chain has TRBV28 and TRBJ2-1; 7 bases agree with TRBD2. The CDR3 contains 13 residues. Trimming removed 7 bases from V and 7 bases from J; junction bases left unmatched: 7. Germline V lookup: CDR1 MDHEN, CDR2 SYDVKM. The CDR3 sequence: CASTRGSRNEQFF. CDR3 sequence (DNA): TGTGCCAGCACGCGCGGGAGCAGGAATGAGCAGTTCTTC.

The rearrangement links TRBV5-5 to TRBJ2-5; tentatively, D is TRBD2 (5 bases). The CDR3 contains 15 residues. Trimming pared 5 bases from V and 2 bases from J, leaving 16 bases between. CDR1 SGHKS and CDR2 YYEKEE come from the germline V gene (reference sequence). Here the CDR3 reads CASSTRRERQETQYF. The CDR3 nucleotides read TGTGCCAGCAGTACGAGGCGAGAGCGGCAAGAGACCCAGTACTTC. The whole variable domain, remainder taken from reference TRBV5-5 and TRBJ2-5, is DAGVTQSPTHLIKTRGQQVTLRCSPISGHKSVSWYQQVLGQGPQFIFQYYEKEERGRGNFPDRFSARQFPNYSSELNVNALLLGDSALYLCASSTRRERQETQYFGPGTRLLVL.

The chain links TRBV5-4 to TRBJ2-2; 12 bases are shared with TRBD2. Germline CDR1 SGHNT, CDR2 YYREEE (reference sequence). V lost 2 bases and J lost 4; bases outside the gene matches: 9. The CDR3 sequence is 18 residues long. As DNA, the CDR3 is TGTGCCAGCAGCTTCCTCTCCCCTAGCGGGGGGGGCACCGGGGAGCTGTTTTTT. It is translated as CASSFLSPSGGGTGELFF. Looking up the rest from reference TRBV5-4 and TRBJ2-2 gives the full variable domain: ETGVTQSPTHLIKTRGQQVTLRCSSQSGHNTVSWYQQALGQGPQFIFQYYREEENGRGNFPPRFSGLQFPNYSSELNVNALELDDSALYLCASSFLSPSGGGTGELFFGEGSRLTVL.

The gene calls are TRBV4-1 and TRBJ2-1; 8 bases match TRBD2. Germline CDR1 reads MGHRA; CDR2 reads YSYEKL. J gave up 7 bases and V 4 bases, and 9 bases lay outside the gene matches. This CDR3 has 15 amino acids. CDR3 sequence: CASSPIGLAPNEQFF. The CDR3 DNA reads as TGCGCCAGCAGCCCCATCGGACTAGCTCCGAATGAGCAGTTCTTC.

The chain uses TRBV5-1 and TRBJ2-7; 9 bases map to TRBD2. V gave up 0 bases and J gave up 0 bases; unmatched junction bases: 10. This CDR3 region has 18 residues. Looked up from germline, CDR1 is SGHRS and CDR2 is YFSETQ. CDR3: CASSLVSSGTQSSYEQYF. DNA for the CDR3: TGCGCCAGCAGCTTGGTTTCTAGCGGGACCCAGAGCTCCTACGAGCAGTACTTC. Full variable domain (remainder filled in from reference TRBV5-1 and TRBJ2-7): KAGVTQTPRYLIKTRGQQVTLSCSPISGHRSVSWYQQTPGQGLQFLFEYFSETQRNKGNFPGRFSGRQFSNSRSEMNVSTLELGDSALYLCASSLVSSGTQSSYEQYFGPGTRLTVT.

This clone was observed a handful of times. The chain uses TRBV4-2 and TRBJ2-3; the D gene is possibly TRBD1 (5 bases). CDR1 is LGHNA, CDR2 YNFKEQ, per germline. The CDR3 length is 15 residues. Trimming pared 2 bases from V and 4 bases from J, leaving 13 bases between. The CDR3 DNA reads TGTGCCAGCAGCCAAATTGACGACAGACCAGATACGCAGTATTTT. Protein sequence: CASSQIDDRPDTQYF.

V usage is TRBV28 and J usage is TRBJ2-2; a weak D match, TRBD2 (7 bases). Per germline, CDR1 MDHEN and CDR2 SYDVKM. V was clipped by 4 bases and J by 7 bases, with 22 bases between them. The CDR3 loop spans 17 amino acids. The CDR3: CASSSLLAGARSGELFF. CDR3 coding DNA: TGTGCCAGCAGTTCTCTGCTGGCGGGGGCGCGGAGCGGGGAGCTGTTTTTT.

The chain couples TRBV15 to TRBJ2-6, with D possibly matching TRBD2 (6 bases). The ends were cut back, 2 bases at V and 0 bases at J, with 11 bases in the middle. The germline V gene encodes CDR1 LNHNV and CDR2 YYDKDF (reference sequence). This CDR3 is 17 amino acids long. The CDR3 region is CATSRIRGSSGANVLTF. The CDR3 DNA follows: TGTGCCACCAGCAGAATCCGGGGGTCCTCTGGGGCCAACGTCCTGACTTTC.

V gene TRBV19 combines with J gene TRBJ1-1, with 7 bases matching TRBD1. The germline V gene encodes CDR1 LNHDA and CDR2 SQIVND (reference sequence). Unmatched junction bases numbered 12, after V lost 3 bases and J lost 5 bases. This CDR3 has 16 amino acids. The CDR3 DNA reads as TGTGCCAGTAGTATCCCGTCGACAGGGCGACGGACTGAAGCTTTCTTT. Protein product: CASSIPSTGRRTEAFF.

This clone has just a few counts. The chain employs TRBV6-5 and TRBJ2-1, with TRBD2 matching 9 bases. Germline V gene lookup returns CDR1 MNHEY and CDR2 SVGAGI. V lost 0 bases and J lost 6; bases outside the gene matches: 6. This CDR3 comprises 16 residues. The CDR3, as DNA: TGTGCCAGCAGTTACTCGAGGGCGGGAGGGCCCAATGAGCAGTTCTTC. Its translation is CASSYSRAGGPNEQFF.

V usage is TRBV15 and J usage is TRBJ2-6; no firm D call. V lost 8 bases and J 1 base, leaving 6 bases between the germline ends. The germline CDR1 and CDR2 sequences are LNHNV and YYDKDF (reference sequence). The CDR3 sequence is 13 residues long. CDR3 residues: CATDKSGANVLTF. The CDR3 region has the DNA TGTGCCACCGACAAGTCTGGGGCCAACGTCCTGACTTTC. Filled out from reference TRBV15 and TRBJ2-6, the complete variable domain reads DAMVIQNPRYQVTQFGKPVTLSCSQTLNHNVMYWYQQKSSQAPKLLFHYYDKDFNNEADTPDNFQSRRPNTSFCFLDIRSPGLGDTAMYLCATDKSGANVLTFGAGSRLTVL.

V gene TRBV15 combines with J gene TRBJ2-5; TRBD1 aligns across 8 bases. With V trimmed by 0 bases and J by 1 base, 7 bases remained unmatched. Germline-derived CDR1 and CDR2 are LNHNV and YYDKDF (reference sequence). This CDR3 region has 17 residues. CDR3 region: CATSREVGTGRQETQYF. The CDR3 DNA reads TGTGCCACCAGCAGAGAGGTTGGGACAGGTCGCCAAGAGACCCAGTACTTC.

For this clone: Other DNA variants within this sample encode the same CDR3. V is TRBV19 and J is TRBJ2-1; the match to TRBD2 covers 11 bases. The V segment lost 6 bases and the J segment 4 bases; nucleotides outside the gene matches: 2. Per germline, CDR1 LNHDA and CDR2 SQIVND (reference sequence). This CDR3 has 14 amino acids. The CDR3 spells CASSRLAGYNEQFF. DNA of the CDR3: TGTGCCAGTAGCCGACTAGCGGGGTACAATGAGCAGTTCTTC.

This chain connects TRBV2 to TRBJ1-5, with D unresolved. The CDR3 is 14 amino acids. V gave up 6 bases and J gave up 8 bases, with 17 bases separating them. Germline CDR1 is SNHLY and CDR2 is FYNNEI. The CDR3 DNA is TGTGCCAGCAGAGACGGACGCCCCGGGAAGCCCCAGCATTTT. Protein product: CASRDGRPGKPQHF.

This chain joins TRBV29-1 and TRBJ1-2; the D gene is possibly TRBD1 (6 bases). Trimming shortened V by 5 bases and J by 4 bases, and 17 bases separated the two germline ends. The CDR3 is 14 residues long. The germline V gene encodes CDR1 SQVTM and CDR2 ANQGSEA. CDR3 nucleotides: TGCAGCGTTCAACAGGGTGGACCGCCCTATGGCTACACCTTC. Its translation: CSVQQGGPPYGYTF.

The rearrangement joins TRBV5-4 to TRBJ2-2, with 10 bases aligning to TRBD2. V dropped 0 bases and J dropped 3; count of bases not matched to a gene: 14. Germline lookup yields CDR1 SGHNT and CDR2 YYREEE (reference sequence). This CDR3 region has 20 residues. CDR3 nucleotides: TGTGCCAGCAGCTTGGGATCAGGGGCTAGCGGGAGATTGTACACCGGGGAGCTGTTTTTT. Translated: CASSLGSGASGRLYTGELFF.

The rearrangement joins TRBV11-2 to TRBJ2-7, with D tentatively TRBD2 (5 bases). In germline, CDR1 is SGHAT, CDR2 FQNNGV. The CDR3 runs 12 residues. The ends were cut back, 3 bases at V and 5 bases at J, with 8 bases in the middle. CDR3 residues: CASSFEGNEQYF. In DNA, the CDR3 is TGTGCCAGCAGCTTCGAGGGCAACGAGCAGTACTTC.

The genes are TRBV5-8 and TRBJ2-7; TRBD1 matches 9 bases. CDR3 length: 14 amino acids. J was trimmed by 3 bases and V by 7 bases; bases with no gene match: 8. In germline, CDR1 is SGHTS, CDR2 YDEGEE. CDR3 in amino acids: CASATGTGRYEQYF. CDR3 DNA sequence: TGTGCCAGCGCGACAGGGACAGGGCGCTACGAGCAGTACTTC.

This clone was counted a few times. This chain joins TRBV11-2 and TRBJ2-7; 7 bases line up with TRBD2. Germline V gives CDR1 SGHAT, CDR2 FQNNGV. Trimming at V came to 5 bases and at J to 2 bases, leaving 6 bases not matched to a gene. The CDR3 spans 14 residues. The DNA of the CDR3 is TGTGCCAGCAGCCCGGGACTAACCCCCTACGAGCAGTACTTC. Protein sequence: CASSPGLTPYEQYF.